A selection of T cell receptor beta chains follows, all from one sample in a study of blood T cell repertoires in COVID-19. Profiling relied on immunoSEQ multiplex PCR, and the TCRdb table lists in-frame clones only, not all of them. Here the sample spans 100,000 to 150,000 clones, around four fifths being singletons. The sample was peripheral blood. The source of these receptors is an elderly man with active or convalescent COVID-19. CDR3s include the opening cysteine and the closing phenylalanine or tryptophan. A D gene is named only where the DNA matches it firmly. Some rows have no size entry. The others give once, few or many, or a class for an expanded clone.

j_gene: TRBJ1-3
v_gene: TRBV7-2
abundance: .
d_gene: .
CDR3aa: CASSQTPTRFGNTIYF
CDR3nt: TGTGCCAGCAGCCAAACACCGACAAGGTTTGGAAACACCATATATTTT

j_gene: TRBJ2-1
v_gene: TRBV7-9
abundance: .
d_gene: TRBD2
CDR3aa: CASSPAGLAGTYNEQFF
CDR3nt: TGTGCCAGCAGCCCCGCGGGACTAGCGGGGACCTACAATGAGCAGTTCTTC

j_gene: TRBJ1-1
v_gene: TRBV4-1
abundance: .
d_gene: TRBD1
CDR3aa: CASSRGQGAYTEAFF
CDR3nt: TGCGCCAGCAGCCGCGGCCAGGGGGCATACACTGAAGCTTTCTTT

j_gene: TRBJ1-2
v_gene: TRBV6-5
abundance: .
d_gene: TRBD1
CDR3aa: CASTTTGSLYGYTF
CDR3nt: TGTGCCAGCACCACGACAGGGTCCCTCTATGGCTACACCTTC

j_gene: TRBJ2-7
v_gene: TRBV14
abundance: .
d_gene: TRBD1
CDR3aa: CASSQEYLVFGQGYEQYF
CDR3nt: TGTGCCAGCAGCCAAGAGTACCTTGTATTTGGACAGGGCTACGAGCAGTACTTC

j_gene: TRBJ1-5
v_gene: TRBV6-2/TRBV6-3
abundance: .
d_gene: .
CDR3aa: CASSFSRLDQPQHF
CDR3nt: TGTGCCAGCAGTTTCTCCCGACTGGATCAGCCCCAGCATTTT

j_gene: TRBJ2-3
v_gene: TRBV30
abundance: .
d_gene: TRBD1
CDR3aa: CAWSMTGLGTDTQYF
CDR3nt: TGTGCCTGGAGCATGACAGGGTTAGGTACAGATACGCAGTATTTT

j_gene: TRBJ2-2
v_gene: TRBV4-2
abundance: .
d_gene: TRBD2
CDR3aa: CASSQDYGLAGGPNTGELFF
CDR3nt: TGTGCCAGCAGCCAAGATTACGGACTAGCGGGGGGGCCGAACACCGGGGAGCTGTTTTTT

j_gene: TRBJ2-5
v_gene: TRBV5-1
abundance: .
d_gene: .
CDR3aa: CASSLETPEETQYF
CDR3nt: TGCGCCAGCAGCTTGGAGACTCCTGAAGAGACCCAGTACTTC

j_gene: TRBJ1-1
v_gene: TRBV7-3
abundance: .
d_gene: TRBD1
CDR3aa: CASSYGQGEEAFF
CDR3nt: TGTGCCAGCAGCTACGGACAGGGGGAGGAAGCTTTCTTT

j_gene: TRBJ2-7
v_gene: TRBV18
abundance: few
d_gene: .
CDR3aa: CASSPDSTRFEQYF
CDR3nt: TGTGCCAGCTCACCGGACAGTACCAGGTTTGAGCAGTACTTC

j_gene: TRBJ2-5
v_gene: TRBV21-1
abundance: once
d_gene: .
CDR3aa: CAGRPEKGRPETQYF
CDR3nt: TGTGCCGGGCGTCCAGAGAAGGGGAGGCCAGAGACCCAGTACTTC

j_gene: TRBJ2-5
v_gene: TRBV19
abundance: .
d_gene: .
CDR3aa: CASSIVGRPLQETQYF
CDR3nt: TGTGCCAGTAGTATAGTGGGGCGGCCCCTCCAAGAGACCCAGTACTTC